This passage covers 21 T cell receptor beta chains from one sample sequenced in a study of T cells in Graves' hyperthyroidism and ophthalmopathy. RNA transcripts gave rise to amplified TCR beta CDR3 regions. First-round RT-PCR of the TCR CDR3 relied on the HTBI primer set. From the multiplex PCR reads, TCRdb called clonotypes with MiXCR, one entry per CDR3 protein. The profile shows about 400,000 distinct CDR3 sequences, around 15% of them singletons. Sequencing was carried out using blood. These receptors all come from a man over 45 with Graves' ophthalmopathy.

The V and J genes are TRBV5-1 and TRBJ1-2, with D possibly matching TRBD1 (5 bases). The germline gives CDR1 SGHRS, CDR2 YFSETQ. Trimming removed 3 bases at V and 14 bases at J, with 20 bases between. This CDR3 spans 13 amino acids. In DNA form, the CDR3 reads TGCGCCAGCAGCTCCCGGGACGGAGGCACTCGTACCTTC. It specifies CASSSRDGGTRTF.

The table lists this clonotype with many counts. The gene calls are TRBV28 and TRBJ1-1; TRBD1 is a possible D gene (6 bases). Germline loops: CDR1 MDHEN, CDR2 SYDVKM. V lost 1 base, J lost 4 bases, and 16 bases lay in between. This CDR3 has 16 amino acids. The CDR3 is CASSLSSGGAFTEAFF. CDR3 sequence (DNA): TGTGCCAGCAGTTTATCGTCGGGGGGCGCATTCACTGAAGCTTTCTTT.

Only a few counts were recorded for this clonotype. The gene calls are TRBV5-4 and TRBJ2-5, with D maybe TRBD2 (6 bases). This CDR3 spans 14 amino acids. The V gene lost 4 bases and the J gene lost 2 bases, with 12 bases spanning the gap. Looked up from germline, CDR1 is SGHNT and CDR2 is YYREEE (reference sequence). CDR3 in DNA: TGTGCCAGCAGCGGGGGGAGGACGCAAGAGACCCAGTACTTC. It specifies CASSGGRTQETQYF.

The chain combines TRBV6-5 with TRBJ2-2; TRBD2 aligns across 8 bases. Trimming cost V 2 bases and J 0 bases; bases outside gene matches: 2. CDR1 and CDR2 (germline): MNHEY, SVGAGI. This CDR3 is 16 amino acids long. CDR3 nucleotides: TGTGCCAGCAGTTACCTCGGGGGGGCGAACACCGGGGAGCTGTTTTTT. This gives the protein CASSYLGGANTGELFF.

This clonotype was seen a few times. This sequence joins TRBV29-1 and TRBJ2-1; TRBD1 or TRBD2 may be the D gene (5 bases each). Germline values: CDR1 SQVTM, CDR2 ANQGSEA. The CDR3 has 17 residues. Trimming cost V 0 bases and J 0 bases, with 15 bases left between them. CDR3 sequence reads: CSVEDLAGGGSYNEQFF. CDR3 bases: TGCAGCGTTGAAGATCTGGCGGGTGGGGGCTCCTACAATGAGCAGTTCTTC.

J is TRBJ2-1 and V is TRBV29-1, with 10 bases lining up with TRBD2. This CDR3 has 13 amino acids. Germline V gene data show CDR1 as SQVTM and CDR2 as ANQGSEA. The V segment lost 7 bases and the J segment 5 bases; nucleotides outside the gene matches: 5. CDR3: CSGEGLADNEQFF. The CDR3 coding sequence is TGCAGCGGAGAAGGACTAGCGGACAATGAGCAGTTCTTC.

This clonotype was detected ten times or more. The chain carries TRBV20-1 and TRBJ2-7, with a weak D call TRBD1 (6 bases). There are 13 residues in the CDR3. Trimming cost V 6 bases and J 2 bases, with 14 bases left between them. The germline CDR1 and CDR2 sequences are DFQATT and SNEGSKA (reference sequence). CDR3 bases: TGCAGTGCCCTGGGACAAGACGCCTACGAGCAGTACTTC. It encodes CSALGQDAYEQYF.

This clonotype has at least ten counts. The chain recombines TRBV18 with TRBJ2-5; the match to TRBD2 covers 12 bases. Germline V gene lookup returns CDR1 KGHSH and CDR2 LQKENI. This CDR3 is 15 amino acids long. Trimming at V came to 4 bases and at J to 1 base, leaving 1 base not matched to a gene. CDR3 in DNA: TGTGCCAGCTCACAACTAGCGGGAGGCCAAGAGACCCAGTACTTC. It codes for CASSQLAGGQETQYF.

There are a few counts of this clonotype. This chain uses TRBV20-1 with TRBJ1-1; D remains ambiguous. The CDR3 extends over 13 amino acids. CDR1 DFQATT and CDR2 SNEGSKA come from the germline V gene (reference sequence). Trimming removed 5 bases from V and 5 bases from J, with 15 bases in between. CDR3 protein: CSALRPRGTEAFF. For the CDR3, the DNA is TGCAGTGCTCTTAGGCCCCGCGGGACTGAAGCTTTCTTT.

The V call is TRBV6-5, the J call TRBJ1-1; D gene uncertain. Germline V gives CDR1 MNHEY, CDR2 SVGAGI. The germline V and J ends were trimmed by 2 bases and 3 bases, with 7 bases remaining between them. There are 13 residues in the CDR3. Written as DNA, the CDR3 is TGTGCCAGCAGTTACGAGAGCCACACTGAAGCTTTCTTT. Encoded protein: CASSYESHTEAFF.

This clonotype was observed at least ten times. This chain uses TRBV18 with TRBJ2-2; D is ambiguous. The CDR3 length is 16 residues. V was cut by 1 base and J by 6 bases, with 15 bases left in between. In germline, CDR1 is KGHSH, CDR2 LQKENI. CDR3 amino acids: CASSPLSRSSSGELFF. The CDR3 DNA reads TGTGCCAGCTCACCACTGTCCAGATCTAGTTCCGGGGAGCTGTTTTTT.

This clonotype was picked up a small number of times. The chain joins TRBV29-1 to TRBJ2-4, with TRBD1 matching 7 bases. Germline CDR1 reads SQVTM; CDR2 reads ANQGSEA. The CDR3 spans 15 residues. V lost 4 bases, J lost 0 bases, and 6 bases stayed unmatched. The CDR3: CSVVGTEVAKNIQYF. CDR3 nucleotides: TGCAGCGTTGTGGGGACAGAGGTAGCCAAAAACATTCAGTACTTC.

In this sample, this clonotype turned up many times. The chain combines TRBV18 with TRBJ2-5; D not resolved. Germline V CDR1 and CDR2: KGHSH, LQKENI. The CDR3 consists of 13 residues. The germline V and J ends were trimmed by 2 bases and 5 bases, with 9 bases remaining between them. As DNA, the CDR3 is TGTGCCAGCTCACCAGGGCCGATGGAGACCCAGTACTTC. The encoded protein is CASSPGPMETQYF.

In its sample, this clonotype was seen many times. The gene calls are TRBV20-1 and TRBJ2-7; D gene unclear. CDR1 is DFQATT and CDR2 is SNEGSKA in the germline V gene (reference sequence). The CDR3 length is 14 residues. V was trimmed by 0 bases and J by 4 bases, leaving 13 bases between them. CDR3: CSARDPRRTYEQYF. In DNA form, the CDR3 reads TGCAGTGCTAGAGATCCCAGGCGAACTTACGAGCAGTACTTC.

J is TRBJ2-7 and V is TRBV7-8; D may be TRBD1 or TRBD2 (5 bases each). From germline, CDR1 is SGHVS and CDR2 FQNEAQ. The V gene lost 0 bases and the J gene lost 2 bases, with 17 bases spanning the gap. This CDR3 is 17 amino acids long. The CDR3 region has the DNA TGTGCCAGCAGCTTAGCTTTTATCGGGGCGACGCCCTACGAGCAGTACTTC. Residues: CASSLAFIGATPYEQYF.

At least ten counts were recorded for this clonotype. This chain joins TRBV3-1 and TRBJ1-2; the D is unclear. CDR3 size: 12 residues. Germline values: CDR1 LGHDT, CDR2 YNNKEL (reference sequence). Trimming shortened V by 7 bases and J by 5 bases, and 11 bases separated the two germline ends. CDR3 amino acids: CASTTHGYGYTF. CDR3 bases: TGTGCCAGCACTACTCATGGGTATGGCTACACCTTC.

This clonotype was seen many times. Here the CDR3 reads CSASHRASGELFF. CDR3 sequence (DNA): TGCAGTGCTAGTCACAGGGCCTCCGGGGAGCTGTTTTTT. The rearrangement uses TRBV20-1 and TRBJ2-2; maybe TRBD1 (6 bases). Trimming took 3 bases from V and 6 from J, leaving 11 bases between them. The CDR3 sequence is 13 residues long. Germline CDR1 is DFQATT and CDR2 is SNEGSKA (reference sequence).

This clonotype came up a few times. V is TRBV25-1 and J is TRBJ1-4; 7 bases map to TRBD1. J was trimmed by 8 bases and V by 3 bases; bases with no gene match: 6. CDR1 MGHDK and CDR2 SYGVNS come from the germline V gene. The CDR3 runs 14 residues. The CDR3 sequence: CASSDRQGLEKLFF. The CDR3 DNA reads TGTGCCAGCAGTGACAGACAGGGACTGGAAAAACTGTTTTTT.

At least ten counts were recorded for this clonotype. This chain connects TRBV5-1 to TRBJ2-7, with a weak D call TRBD2 (6 bases). The CDR3 length is 14 residues. The ends were cut back, 3 bases at V and 7 bases at J, with 17 bases in the middle. Germline V gene data show CDR1 as SGHRS and CDR2 as YFSETQ. In DNA, the CDR3 is TGCGCCAGCAGCTACCGGGACTTCTCACAGGAGCAGTACTTC. This translates into CASSYRDFSQEQYF.

This clonotype has ten or more counts. The chain joins TRBV3-1 to TRBJ1-1, with D unclear. V lost 1 base, J lost 6 bases, and 6 bases lay in between. The CDR3 consists of 12 residues. Germline CDR1 reads LGHDT; CDR2 reads YNNKEL (reference sequence). CDR3 in amino acids: CASSQVKSEAFF. In nucleotides, the CDR3 is TGTGCCAGCAGCCAAGTTAAATCTGAAGCTTTCTTT.

With regard to this clonotype: Given a much more abundant clone one base away, this may be a read error. The chain is built from TRBV29-1 and TRBJ2-5; D call uncertain. CDR1 and CDR2 from the germline V gene are SQVTM and ANQGSEA. Trimming took 5 bases from V and 6 from J, leaving 16 bases between them. The CDR3 totals 13 residues. Here the CDR3 reads CSVSVIAEKTQYF. CDR3 nucleotides: TGCAGCGTTTCCGTTATAGCTGAAAAGACCCAGTACTTC. Combining the CDR3 with reference TRBV29-1 and TRBJ2-5 gives the whole variable domain SAVISQKPSRDICQRGTSLTIQCQVDSQVTMMFWYRQQPGQSLTLIATANQGSEATYESGFVIDKFPISRPNLTFSTLTVSNMSPEDSSIYLCSVSVIAEKTQYFGPGTRLLVL.